The entry below describes one TCR beta chain. The V gene lost 7 bases and the J gene lost 5 bases, with 14 bases spanning the gap. CDR3 size: 13 residues. Germline V lookup: CDR1 SNHLY, CDR2 FYNNEI. Only in-frame clones appear in the TCRdb table, and some are missing; sequencing was by immunoSEQ multiplex PCR. The sample holds about 1.1 million clones, around 78% seen once. The source of the sample is a study of shared clonotypes between healthy human individuals. About the research overall: A couple of women and a few men aged 18 to 49 served as donors.

The donors, all of them Caucasian adults, lived in Nashville, Tennessee. Splitting the CD4+ cells yielded a CD45RA+ naive subset and a CD45RA-negative memory subset. V usage is TRBV2 and J usage is TRBJ2-5, with D perhaps TRBD2 (5 bases). This TCR came from a young man in good health. Some clones in this sample may be carry-over from other donors' samples. Material: memory CD4+ T cells from PBMCs. Subset of the sample: CD45RA-negative fraction. The CDR3 loop is CASTKDGEETQYF. The CDR3 DNA follows: TGTGCCAGCACTAAGGACGGGGAGGAGACCCAGTACTTC.